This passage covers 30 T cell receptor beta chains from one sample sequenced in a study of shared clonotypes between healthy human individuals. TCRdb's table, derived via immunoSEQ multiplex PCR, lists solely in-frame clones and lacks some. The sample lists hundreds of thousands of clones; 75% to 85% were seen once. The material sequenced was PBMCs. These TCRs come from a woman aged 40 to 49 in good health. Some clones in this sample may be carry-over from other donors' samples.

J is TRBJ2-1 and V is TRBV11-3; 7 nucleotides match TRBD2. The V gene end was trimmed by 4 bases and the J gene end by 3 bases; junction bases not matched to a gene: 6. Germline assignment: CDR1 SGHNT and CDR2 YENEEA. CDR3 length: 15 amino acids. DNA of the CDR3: TGTGCCAGCAGCTCCGCTGGGACTAACTACAATGAGCAGTTCTTC. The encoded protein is CASSSAGTNYNEQFF.

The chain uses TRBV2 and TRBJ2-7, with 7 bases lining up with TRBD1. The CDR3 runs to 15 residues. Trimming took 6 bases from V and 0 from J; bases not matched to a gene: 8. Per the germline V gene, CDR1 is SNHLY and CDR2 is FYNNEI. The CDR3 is CASRERDSRSYEQYF. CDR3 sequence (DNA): TGTGCCAGCAGGGAACGGGACAGCCGCTCCTACGAGCAGTACTTC.

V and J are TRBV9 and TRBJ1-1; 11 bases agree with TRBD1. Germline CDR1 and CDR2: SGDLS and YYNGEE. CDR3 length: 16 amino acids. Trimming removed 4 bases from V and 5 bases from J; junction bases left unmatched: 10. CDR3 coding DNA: TGTGCCAGCAGCCCAAGAGGACAGGGGGCGTGGACTGAAGCTTTCTTT. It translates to CASSPRGQGAWTEAFF.

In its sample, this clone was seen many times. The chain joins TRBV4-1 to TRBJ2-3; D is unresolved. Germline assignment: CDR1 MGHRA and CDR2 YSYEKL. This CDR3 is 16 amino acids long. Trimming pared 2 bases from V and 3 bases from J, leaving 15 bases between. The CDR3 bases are TGCGCCAGCAGCCAACAGAAAGGGAAAGATACAGATACGCAGTATTTT. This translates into CASSQQKGKDTDTQYF.

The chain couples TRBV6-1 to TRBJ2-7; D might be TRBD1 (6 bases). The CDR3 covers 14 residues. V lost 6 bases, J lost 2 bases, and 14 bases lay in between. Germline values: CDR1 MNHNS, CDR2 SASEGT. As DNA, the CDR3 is TGTGCCAGCAGCAACACACAGGGAGCCTACGAGCAGTACTTC. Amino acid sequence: CASSNTQGAYEQYF.

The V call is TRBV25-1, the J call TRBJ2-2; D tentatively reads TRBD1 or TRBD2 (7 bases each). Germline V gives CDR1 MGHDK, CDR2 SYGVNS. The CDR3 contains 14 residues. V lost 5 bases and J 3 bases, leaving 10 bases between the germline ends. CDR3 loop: CASSPGGDTGELFF. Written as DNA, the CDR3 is TGTGCCAGCAGTCCAGGGGGGGACACCGGGGAGCTGTTTTTT.

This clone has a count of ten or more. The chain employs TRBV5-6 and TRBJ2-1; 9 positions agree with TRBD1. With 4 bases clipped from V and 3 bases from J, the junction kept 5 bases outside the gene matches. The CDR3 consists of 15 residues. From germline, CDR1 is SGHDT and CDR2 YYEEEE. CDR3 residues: CASSPGDRDYNEQFF. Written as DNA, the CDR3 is TGTGCCAGCAGCCCAGGGGACAGGGACTACAATGAGCAGTTCTTC.

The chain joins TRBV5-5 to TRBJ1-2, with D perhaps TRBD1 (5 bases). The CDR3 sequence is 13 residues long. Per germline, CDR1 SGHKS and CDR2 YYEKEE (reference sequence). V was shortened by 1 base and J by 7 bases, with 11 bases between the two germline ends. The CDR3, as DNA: TGTGCCAGCAGCTTGATGGGGGTCCGTGGCTACACCTTC. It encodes CASSLMGVRGYTF.

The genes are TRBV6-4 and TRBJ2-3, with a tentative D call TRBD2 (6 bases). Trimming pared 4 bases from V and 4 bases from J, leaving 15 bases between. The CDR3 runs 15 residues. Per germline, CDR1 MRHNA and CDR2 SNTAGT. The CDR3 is CASSGGRGGADTQYF. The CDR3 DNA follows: TGTGCCAGCAGTGGAGGACGGGGAGGCGCAGATACGCAGTATTTT.

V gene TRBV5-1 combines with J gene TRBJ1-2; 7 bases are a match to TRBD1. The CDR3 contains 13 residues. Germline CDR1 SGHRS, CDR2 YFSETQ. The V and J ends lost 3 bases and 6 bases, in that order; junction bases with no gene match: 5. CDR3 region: CASSSGQYDGYTF. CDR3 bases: TGCGCCAGCAGCTCGGGACAGTACGATGGCTACACCTTC.

The CDR3 nucleotides read TGTGCCAGTAGTATGAGAACAGGGGGCCAGCCCCAGCATTTT. Its translation is CASSMRTGGQPQHF. The rearrangement uses TRBV19 and TRBJ1-5, with 9 bases aligning to TRBD1. The CDR3 extends over 14 amino acids. Unmatched junction bases numbered 4, after V lost 3 bases and J lost 7 bases. Germline CDR1 is LNHDA and CDR2 is SQIVND (reference sequence).

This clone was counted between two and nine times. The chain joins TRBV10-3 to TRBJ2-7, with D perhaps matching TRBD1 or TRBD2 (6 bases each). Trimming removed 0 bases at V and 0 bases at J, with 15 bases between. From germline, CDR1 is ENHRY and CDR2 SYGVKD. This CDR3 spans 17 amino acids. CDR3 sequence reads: CAISESQGGPYSYEQYF. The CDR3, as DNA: TGTGCCATCAGTGAGTCGCAAGGGGGGCCCTACTCCTACGAGCAGTACTTC.

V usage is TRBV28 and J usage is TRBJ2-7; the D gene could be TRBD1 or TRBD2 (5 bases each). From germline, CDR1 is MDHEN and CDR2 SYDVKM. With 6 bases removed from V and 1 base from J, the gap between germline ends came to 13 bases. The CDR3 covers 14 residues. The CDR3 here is CASRARERSYEQYF. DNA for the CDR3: TGTGCCAGCAGAGCCAGGGAGAGATCCTACGAGCAGTACTTC.

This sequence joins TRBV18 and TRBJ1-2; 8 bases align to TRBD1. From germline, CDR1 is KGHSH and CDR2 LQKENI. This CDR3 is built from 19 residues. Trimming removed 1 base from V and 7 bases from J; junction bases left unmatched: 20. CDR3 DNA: TGTGCCAGCTCACCACGGGTGTTTCAGGGGGCGCGTTCTTGGTCTGGCTACACCTTC. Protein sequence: CASSPRVFQGARSWSGYTF.

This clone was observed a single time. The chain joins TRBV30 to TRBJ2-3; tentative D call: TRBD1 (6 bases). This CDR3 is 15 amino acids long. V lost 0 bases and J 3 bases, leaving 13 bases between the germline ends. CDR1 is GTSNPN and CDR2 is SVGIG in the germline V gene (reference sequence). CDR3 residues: CAWSVGTTITDTQYF. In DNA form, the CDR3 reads TGTGCCTGGAGTGTCGGGACAACCATTACAGATACGCAGTATTTT.

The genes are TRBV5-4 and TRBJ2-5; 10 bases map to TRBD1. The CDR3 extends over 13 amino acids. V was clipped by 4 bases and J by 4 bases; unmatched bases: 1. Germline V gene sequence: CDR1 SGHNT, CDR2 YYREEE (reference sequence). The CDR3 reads CASSRTGGETQYF. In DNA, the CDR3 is TGTGCCAGCAGCAGGACAGGGGGAGAGACCCAGTACTTC.

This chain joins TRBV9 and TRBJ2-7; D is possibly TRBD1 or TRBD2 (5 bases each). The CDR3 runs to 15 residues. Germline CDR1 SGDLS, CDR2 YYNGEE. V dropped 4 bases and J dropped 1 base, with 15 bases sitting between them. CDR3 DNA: TGTGCCAGCAGCCCTGGTTGGGGGTTATCCTACGAGCAGTACTTC. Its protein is CASSPGWGLSYEQYF.

CDR3 coding DNA: TGTGCCTGGGCCGGGACAGGGGCGTTTAATGAAAAACTGTTTTTT. Protein product: CAWAGTGAFNEKLFF. The V call is TRBV30, the J call TRBJ1-4; 10 bases align to TRBD1. Germline trimming cut 5 bases from V and 4 bases from J; bases unmatched to any gene: 7. This CDR3 has 15 residues. The V gene's germline CDR1 is GTSNPN and CDR2 SVGIG (reference sequence).

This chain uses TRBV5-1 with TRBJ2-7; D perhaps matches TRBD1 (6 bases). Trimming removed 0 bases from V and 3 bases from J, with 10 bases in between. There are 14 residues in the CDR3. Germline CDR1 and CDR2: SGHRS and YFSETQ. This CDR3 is CASSLDGTHYEQYF. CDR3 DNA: TGCGCCAGCAGCTTGGATGGGACACACTACGAGCAGTACTTC.

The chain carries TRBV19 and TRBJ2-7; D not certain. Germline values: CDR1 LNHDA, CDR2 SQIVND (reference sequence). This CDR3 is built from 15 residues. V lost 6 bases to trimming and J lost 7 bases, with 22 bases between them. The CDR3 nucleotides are TGTGCCAGTAGCGCATACCCTCGGCCTTCCCGGGAGCAGTACTTC. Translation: CASSAYPRPSREQYF.

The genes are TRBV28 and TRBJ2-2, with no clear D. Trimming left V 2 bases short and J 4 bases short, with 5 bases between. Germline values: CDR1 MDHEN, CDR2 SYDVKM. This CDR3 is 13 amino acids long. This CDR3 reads CASSLRSTGELFF. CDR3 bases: TGTGCCAGCAGTTTAAGATCCACCGGGGAGCTGTTTTTT.

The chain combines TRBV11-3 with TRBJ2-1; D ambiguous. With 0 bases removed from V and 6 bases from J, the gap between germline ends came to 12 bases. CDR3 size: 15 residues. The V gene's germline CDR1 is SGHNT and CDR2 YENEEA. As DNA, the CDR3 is TGTGCCAGCAGCTTAGATCTGCAGGCCCGCAATGAGCAGTTCTTC. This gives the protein CASSLDLQARNEQFF.

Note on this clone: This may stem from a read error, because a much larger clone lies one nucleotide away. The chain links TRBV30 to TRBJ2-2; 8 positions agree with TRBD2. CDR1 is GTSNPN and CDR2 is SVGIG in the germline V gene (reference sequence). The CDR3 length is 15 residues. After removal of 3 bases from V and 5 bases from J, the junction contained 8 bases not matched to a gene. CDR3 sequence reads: CAWREVGGETGELFF. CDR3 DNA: TGTGCCTGGAGGGAAGTCGGGGGGGAAACCGGGGAGCTGTTTTTT.

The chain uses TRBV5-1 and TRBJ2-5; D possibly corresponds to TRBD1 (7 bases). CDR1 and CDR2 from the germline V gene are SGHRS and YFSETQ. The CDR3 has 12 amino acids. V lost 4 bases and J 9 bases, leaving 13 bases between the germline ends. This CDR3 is CASSLDREAQYF. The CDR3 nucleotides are TGCGCCAGCAGCCTAGACAGGGAGGCCCAGTACTTC.

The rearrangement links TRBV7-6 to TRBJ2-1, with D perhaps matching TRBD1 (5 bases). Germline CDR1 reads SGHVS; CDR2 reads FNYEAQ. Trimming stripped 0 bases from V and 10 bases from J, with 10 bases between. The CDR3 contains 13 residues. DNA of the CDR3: TGTGCCAGCAGCTTAGCCAGGGAAGGGGAGCAGTTCTTC. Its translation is CASSLAREGEQFF.

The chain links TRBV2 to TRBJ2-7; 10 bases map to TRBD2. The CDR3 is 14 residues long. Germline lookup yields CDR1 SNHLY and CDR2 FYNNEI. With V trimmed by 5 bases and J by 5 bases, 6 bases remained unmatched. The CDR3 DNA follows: TGTGCCAGCAGTCCTCTAGCGGGAGAACACGAGCAGTACTTC. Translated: CASSPLAGEHEQYF.

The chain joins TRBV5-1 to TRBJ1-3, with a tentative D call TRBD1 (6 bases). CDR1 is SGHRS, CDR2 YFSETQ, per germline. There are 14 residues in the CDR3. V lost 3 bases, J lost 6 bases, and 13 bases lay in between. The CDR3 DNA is TGCGCCAGCAGCTCCAGGGGACTTGAAAACACCATATATTTT. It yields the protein CASSSRGLENTIYF.

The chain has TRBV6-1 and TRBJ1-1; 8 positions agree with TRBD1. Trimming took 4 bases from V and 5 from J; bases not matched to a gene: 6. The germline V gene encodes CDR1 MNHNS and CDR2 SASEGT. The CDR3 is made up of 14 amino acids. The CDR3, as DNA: TGTGCCAGCAGTGGAACAGGGGGTTTAACTGAAGCTTTCTTT. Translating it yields CASSGTGGLTEAFF.

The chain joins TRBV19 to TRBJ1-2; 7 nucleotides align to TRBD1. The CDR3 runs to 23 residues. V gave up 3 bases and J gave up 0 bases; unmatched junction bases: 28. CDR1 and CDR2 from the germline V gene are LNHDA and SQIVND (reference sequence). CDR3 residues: CASSMNAPGQQRSTTKANYGYTF. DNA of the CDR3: TGTGCCAGTAGTATGAACGCGCCGGGACAGCAACGATCGACGACAAAAGCTAACTATGGCTACACCTTC.

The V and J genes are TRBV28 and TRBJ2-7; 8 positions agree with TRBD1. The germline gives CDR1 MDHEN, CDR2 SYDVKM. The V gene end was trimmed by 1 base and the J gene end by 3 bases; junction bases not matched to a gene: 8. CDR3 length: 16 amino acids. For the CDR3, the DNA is TGTGCCAGCAGTTTATTCGACAGGGGCCCACTCTACGAGCAGTACTTC. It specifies CASSLFDRGPLYEQYF.